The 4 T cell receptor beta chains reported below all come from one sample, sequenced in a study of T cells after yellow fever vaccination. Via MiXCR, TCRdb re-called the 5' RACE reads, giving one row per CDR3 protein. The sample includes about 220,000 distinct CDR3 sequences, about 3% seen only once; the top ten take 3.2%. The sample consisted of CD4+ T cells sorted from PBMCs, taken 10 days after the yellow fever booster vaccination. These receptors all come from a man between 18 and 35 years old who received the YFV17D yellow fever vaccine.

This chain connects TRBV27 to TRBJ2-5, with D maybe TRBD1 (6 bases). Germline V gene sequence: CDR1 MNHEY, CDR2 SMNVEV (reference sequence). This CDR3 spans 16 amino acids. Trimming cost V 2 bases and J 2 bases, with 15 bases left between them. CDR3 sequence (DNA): TGTGCCAGCAGTTTAGGGTTAAGAGGACAGCAAGAGACCCAGTACTTC. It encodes CASSLGLRGQQETQYF.

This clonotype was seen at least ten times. Here the CDR3 DNA reads TGTGCCAGCAGCTTAGCCGGGACAGGAAACATTCAGTACTTC. Amino acid sequence: CASSLAGTGNIQYF. The V and J genes are TRBV7-9 and TRBJ2-4, with 8 bases identical to TRBD1. The junction had 1 base not matched to a gene; V was cut back by 0 bases and J by 6 bases. The CDR3 is 14 amino acids. The germline gives CDR1 SEHNR, CDR2 FQNEAQ (reference sequence).

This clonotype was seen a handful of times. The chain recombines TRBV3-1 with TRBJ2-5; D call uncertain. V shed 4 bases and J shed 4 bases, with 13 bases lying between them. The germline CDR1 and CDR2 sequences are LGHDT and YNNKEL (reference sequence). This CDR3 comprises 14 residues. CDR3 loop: CASSPSHSGETQYF. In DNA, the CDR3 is TGTGCCAGCAGCCCATCCCACTCCGGAGAGACCCAGTACTTC.

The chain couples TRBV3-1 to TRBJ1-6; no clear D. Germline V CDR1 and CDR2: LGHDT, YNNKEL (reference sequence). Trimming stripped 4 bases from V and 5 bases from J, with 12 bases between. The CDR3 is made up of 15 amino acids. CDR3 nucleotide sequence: TGTGCCAGCAGCCCCCGGGGAAGCGATAATTCACCCCTCCACTTT. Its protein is CASSPRGSDNSPLHF.